This T cell receptor beta chain was documented in a study of CD8+ T cells in alopecia areata. General observations from the study: Lesional scalp, notably in alopecia totalis/universalis, had clonality above that of normal scalp.

Only a few counts were recorded for this clone. Its antigen is currently unknown. RNA, once extracted, was reverse transcribed into cDNA for use as the sequencing template. Profiled with immunoSEQ multiplex PCR; TCRdb holds only in-frame clones, not every one. The sample has roughly 150,000 clones, around 54% seen once. Germline V gives CDR1 SNHLY, CDR2 FYNNEI. Germline trimming cut 7 bases from V and 8 bases from J; bases unmatched to any gene: 6. The CDR3 runs 14 residues. This TCR derives from a human donor in good health. The gene calls are TRBV2 and TRBJ2-1; 12 bases are a match to TRBD2. Sequenced sample: CD4+ T cells sorted from blood. The CDR3: CASTRLAGGYEQFF. DNA for the CDR3: TGTGCCAGCACCCGGCTAGCGGGAGGGTATGAGCAGTTCTTC.